Presented here are 20 T cell receptor beta chains from one specimen sequenced in a study of human T cells and chemical hapten exposure. Time point denoted: patch test 1, 2 weeks after DPC sensitization. Specified treatment: therapeutic diphenylcyclopropenone sensitization with weekly scalp DPC. TCRdb processed the RACE reads anew with MiXCR; each CDR3 protein has one entry. The profile covers fewer than 150,000 distinct CDR3 sequences, with 12% to 15% appearing a single time and approximately 0.92% taken by the ten largest. The input for sequencing was whole blood, taken in connection with sensitization to the hapten diphenylcyclopropenone (DPC). The receptors derive from a man aged 18 to 35 with alopecia areata. Some clones in this sample may be carry-over from other donors' samples.

This clonotype has only a few counts. The V and J genes are TRBV7-2 and TRBJ2-6, with D unclear. Trimming pared 2 bases from V and 0 bases from J, leaving 5 bases between. Germline V gene data show CDR1 as SGHTA and CDR2 as FQGNSA. CDR3 length: 15 residues. This CDR3 is CASSLITSGANVLTF. In nucleotides, the CDR3 is TGTGCCAGCAGCTTAATCACCTCTGGGGCCAACGTCCTGACTTTC.

The chain carries TRBV19 and TRBJ1-2; 9 bases align to TRBD1. Germline CDR1 and CDR2: LNHDA and SQIVND (reference sequence). This CDR3 is built from 14 residues. Germline trimming cut 9 bases from V and 4 bases from J; bases unmatched to any gene: 9. The CDR3 region is CASHRTGDSYGYTF. The CDR3 DNA follows: TGTGCCAGCCACCGGACAGGGGATAGCTATGGCTACACCTTC.

V and J are TRBV5-6 and TRBJ2-3; the D gene is possibly TRBD2 (6 bases). Germline-derived CDR1 and CDR2 are SGHDT and YYEEEE. The CDR3 extends over 15 amino acids. The V gene lost 3 bases and the J gene lost 6 bases, with 17 bases spanning the gap. CDR3 nucleotides: TGTGCCAGCAGCTGGGGGGATTTGGGAACGGATACGCAGTATTTT. This sequence encodes CASSWGDLGTDTQYF.

The rearrangement links TRBV28 to TRBJ1-6; D uncertain. CDR1 is MDHEN and CDR2 is SYDVKM in the germline V gene. Trimming removed 2 bases at V and 7 bases at J, with 9 bases between. CDR3 size: 14 residues. This CDR3 reads CASSLGRMNSPLHF. As DNA, the CDR3 is TGTGCCAGCAGTTTAGGGAGGATGAATTCACCCCTCCACTTT.

V gene TRBV14 combines with J gene TRBJ2-1; a possible D gene is TRBD1 (5 bases). Germline CDR1 reads SGHDN; CDR2 reads FVKESK. The V gene lost 2 bases and the J gene lost 8 bases, with 19 bases spanning the gap. The CDR3 loop spans 16 amino acids. For the CDR3, the DNA is TGTGCCAGCAGCCAACATATCGGGCCCTGGGGCGATGAGCAGTTCTTC. Amino acid sequence: CASSQHIGPWGDEQFF. Supplemented by reference TRBV14 and TRBJ2-1, the full variable domain reads EAGVTQFPSHSVIEKGQTVTLRCDPISGHDNLYWYRRVMGKEIKFLLHFVKESKQDESGMPNNRFLAERTGGTYSTLKVQPAELEDSGVYFCASSQHIGPWGDEQFFGPGTRLTVL.

This clonotype was counted at least ten times. The chain is built from TRBV5-6 and TRBJ1-1; D is uncertain. Trimming cost V 1 base and J 10 bases, with 17 bases left between them. The CDR3 sequence is 14 residues long. In germline, CDR1 is SGHDT, CDR2 YYEEEE. The CDR3 nucleotides read TGTGCCAGCAGCTTGAGTAATAGAGGGAGTGGAGCTTTCTTT. Translating it yields CASSLSNRGSGAFF.

J is TRBJ1-5 and V is TRBV7-2, with no clear D. Germline V gives CDR1 SGHTA, CDR2 FQGNSA. This CDR3 spans 13 amino acids. Trimming pared 0 bases from V and 7 bases from J, leaving 7 bases between. The CDR3 is CASSLARRQPQHF. Here the CDR3 DNA reads TGTGCCAGCAGCTTAGCGCGACGGCAGCCCCAGCATTTT.

This clonotype has only a few counts. The chain has TRBV19 and TRBJ1-5; TRBD1 might be the D (5 bases). V lost 6 bases to trimming and J lost 1 base, with 28 bases between them. Germline lookup yields CDR1 LNHDA and CDR2 SQIVND (reference sequence). The CDR3 is made up of 20 amino acids. The CDR3 sequence is CASSNPAPGSLVWSNQPQHF. The CDR3 nucleotides are TGTGCCAGTAGCAACCCCGCCCCAGGGTCTTTGGTCTGGAGCAATCAGCCCCAGCATTTT.

The CDR3 nucleotides are TGTGCCAGCAGCACCCCGGAGGGACCCAGTAATTCACCCCTCCACTTT. It codes for CASSTPEGPSNSPLHF. The genes are TRBV9 and TRBJ1-6; D might be TRBD1 (5 bases). The V end lost 4 bases, the J end lost 6 bases, and 17 bases lay between the germline ends. Germline V CDR1 and CDR2: SGDLS, YYNGEE. The CDR3 contains 16 residues.

There are a few counts of this clonotype. The genes are TRBV7-3 and TRBJ1-1; the D gene is possibly TRBD1 (5 bases). V was pared by 5 bases and J by 1 base, with 8 bases between. CDR1 and CDR2 from the germline V gene are SGHTA and FQGTGA. The CDR3 consists of 13 residues. CDR3 sequence reads: CASSAQENTEAFF. The CDR3 coding sequence is TGTGCCAGCAGCGCACAGGAGAACACTGAAGCTTTCTTT.

This clonotype was seen a handful of times. The CDR3 nucleotides read TGTGCCACCAGTGACCCGAAGCTTAACTATGGCTACACCTTC. Its protein product is CATSDPKLNYGYTF. The chain couples TRBV24-1 to TRBJ1-2; unclear D gene. Per the germline V gene, CDR1 is KGHDR and CDR2 is SFDVKD. Trimming shortened V by 4 bases and J by 1 base, and 9 bases separated the two germline ends. The CDR3 is made up of 14 amino acids.

The chain joins TRBV20-1 to TRBJ2-2; D may be TRBD2 (6 bases). This CDR3 comprises 15 residues. V lost 3 bases and J 1 base, leaving 12 bases between the germline ends. Germline CDR1 DFQATT, CDR2 SNEGSKA (reference sequence). CDR3 DNA sequence: TGCAGTGCTAGTAGGCGGGGATTGAACACCGGGGAGCTGTTTTTT. This gives the protein CSASRRGLNTGELFF.

This clonotype was recorded many times. The chain employs TRBV28 and TRBJ2-7; no definite D call. The germline V gene has CDR1 MDHEN and CDR2 SYDVKM. V dropped 3 bases and J dropped 3 bases, with 12 bases sitting between them. The CDR3 runs to 14 residues. In DNA form, the CDR3 reads TGTGCCAGCAGTTTCCCCCAACTCAACTACGAGCAGTACTTC. It encodes CASSFPQLNYEQYF. Based on the CDR3 plus reference TRBV28 and TRBJ2-7, the full variable domain is DVKVTQSSRYLVKRTGEKVFLECVQDMDHENMFWYRQDPGLGLRLIYFSYDVKMKEKGDIPEGYSVSREKKERFSLILESASTNQTSMYLCASSFPQLNYEQYFGPGTRLTVT.

There are a few counts of this clonotype. The chain links TRBV6-6 to TRBJ2-6; 11 positions agree with TRBD1. The length of the CDR3 is 16 residues. V was pared by 8 bases and J by 2 bases, with 5 bases of the junction left unmatched. Germline V CDR1 and CDR2: MNHNY, SVGAGI (reference sequence). This CDR3 reads CASRTGGNTGANVLTF. CDR3 DNA sequence: TGTGCCAGCCGGACAGGGGGCAATACTGGGGCCAACGTCCTGACTTTC.

This clonotype was recorded only once. The chain carries TRBV23-1 and TRBJ2-5, with TRBD1 identical over 7 bases. TRBV23-1 is labeled an ORF, and its function is uncertain. V trimming: 6 bases; J trimming: 2 bases; junction bases outside the gene matches: 6. The CDR3 is 14 residues long. CDR3 nucleotides: TGCGCCAGCAGGAAAAGGGGACAGCAAGAGACCCAGTACTTC. This sequence encodes CASRKRGQQETQYF.

The chain has TRBV20-1 and TRBJ2-2; D not certain. V was cut by 1 base and J by 4 bases, with 13 bases left in between. Germline-derived CDR1 and CDR2 are DFQATT and SNEGSKA (reference sequence). This CDR3 has 15 residues. This CDR3 reads CSARAPLRLTGELFF. The CDR3 region has the DNA TGCAGTGCTAGAGCGCCACTGCGGCTCACCGGGGAGCTGTTTTTT.

In this sample, this clonotype turned up a few times. V gene TRBV27 combines with J gene TRBJ1-5; D unresolved. The CDR3 has 13 residues. V was pared by 11 bases and J by 1 base, with 12 bases between. In germline, CDR1 is MNHEY, CDR2 SMNVEV (reference sequence). This chain's CDR3 is CAARGSSNQPQHF. CDR3 nucleotide sequence: TGTGCCGCCCGCGGATCGAGCAATCAGCCCCAGCATTTT.

About this clonotype itself: Its ends do not fully match the called genes, so a read error is possible. The V gene is TRBV11-2, the J gene TRBJ2-6; D possibly corresponds to TRBD1 (5 bases). CDR1 is SGHAT and CDR2 is FQNNGV in the germline V gene. The CDR3 has 16 residues. CDR3 bases: TGTGCCAGCAGCTTTCAGGGCTACTCTGGGTCCAACGTCCTGACTTTC. Translated: CASSFQGYSGSNVLTF.

The V and J genes are TRBV11-2 and TRBJ2-7; a weak D match, TRBD2 (5 bases). V gave up 2 bases and J gave up 3 bases, with 8 bases separating them. There are 13 residues in the CDR3. Germline V CDR1 and CDR2: SGHAT, FQNNGV. In nucleotides, the CDR3 is TGTGCCAGCAGCTTAAGAGGGCGCTACGAGCAGTACTTC. This sequence encodes CASSLRGRYEQYF.

This clonotype was detected only a few times. The chain employs TRBV4-1 and TRBJ2-7; weak D call: TRBD2 (5 bases). There are 14 residues in the CDR3. Germline assignment: CDR1 MGHRA and CDR2 YSYEKL. The V end lost 1 base, the J end lost 3 bases, and 10 bases lay between the germline ends. CDR3 residues: CASSQGRGSYEQYF. The CDR3 region has the DNA TGCGCCAGCAGCCAAGGGAGAGGGAGCTACGAGCAGTACTTC.